Here is one TCR beta chain with its context. The data originate from a study of cytomegalovirus exposure and HLA in healthy donors. The CDR3 runs to 13 residues. Germline-derived CDR1 and CDR2 are MNHEY and SVGAGI. V was cut by 6 bases and J by 2 bases, with 10 bases left in between. Though probably carrying unrecorded immune exposures, donors were nominally healthy at sampling. PCR was performed using 60 Vbeta and 13 Jbeta primers. Using immunoSEQ multiplex PCR, the repertoire was profiled, and TCRdb retains in-frame clones only, with some absent. The table has approximately 170,000 clones, about two thirds seen once; the top ten hold 4% to 5.5%.

The chain is built from TRBV6-5 and TRBJ2-5, with a possible D match to TRBD1 (6 bases). The sequence came from a woman between 18 and 29 years old in good health and CMV-seropositive. The sample comprised PBMCs. In DNA, the CDR3 is TGTGCCAGCAGCGGACAGTTTCAAGAGACCCAGTACTTC. Protein sequence: CASSGQFQETQYF.